This TCR beta chain was captured in a study of shared clonotypes between healthy human individuals. This clone has a single count. Sequencing was performed with immunoSEQ multiplex PCR; in TCRdb, only in-frame clones are kept and a portion is missing. This table has about 2.3 million clones, more than 80% appearing once. J gave up 12 bases and V 3 bases, and 8 bases lay outside the gene matches. Germline V gene lookup returns CDR1 SGHTA and CDR2 FQGNSA. The CDR3 spans 13 residues. This clonotype originated in a man younger than 30 in good health. Some clones in this sample may be carry-over from other donors' samples. The rearrangement links TRBV7-2 to TRBJ2-1, with 7 bases that match TRBD2. The specimen sequenced was naive CD4+ T cells from PBMCs. Stated subset: CD45RA+ positively selected. CDR3 DNA: TGTGCCAGCAGCTTTCTAGCGGTCCATGGGCAGTTCTTC. This sequence encodes CASSFLAVHGQFF.